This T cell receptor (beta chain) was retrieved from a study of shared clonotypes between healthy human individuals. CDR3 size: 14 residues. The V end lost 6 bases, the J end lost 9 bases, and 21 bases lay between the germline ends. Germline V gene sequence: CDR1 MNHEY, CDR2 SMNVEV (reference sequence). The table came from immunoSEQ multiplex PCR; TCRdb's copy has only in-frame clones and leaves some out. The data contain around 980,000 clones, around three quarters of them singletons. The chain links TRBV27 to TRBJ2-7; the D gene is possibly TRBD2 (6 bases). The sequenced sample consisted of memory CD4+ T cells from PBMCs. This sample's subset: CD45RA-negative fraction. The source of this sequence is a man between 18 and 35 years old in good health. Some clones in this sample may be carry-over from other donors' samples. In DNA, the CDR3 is TGTGCCAGCAGACCTAACCGGGACTCCTCTCGGCAGTACTTC. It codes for CASRPNRDSSRQYF.